Given below is one TCR beta chain in context. The data stem from a study of identical twins. This CDR3 has 14 amino acids. Per germline, CDR1 SGHRS and CDR2 YFSETQ. The V and J ends lost 3 bases and 5 bases respectively, with 11 bases between them. TCRdb re-called the 5' RACE reads through MiXCR, storing one row per CDR3 protein. The profile covers about 530,000 distinct CDR3 sequences, with around 15% appearing a single time and roughly 0.44% taken by the ten largest. These data were also filed under a second study, of yellow fever vaccine responses in identical twins.

This TCR derives from a woman aged 18-29 years in good health. V usage is TRBV5-1 and J usage is TRBJ2-2; D unclear. Sequencing input: CD4+ T cells sorted from blood. The CDR3 region has the DNA TGCGCCAGCAGCTACCGCAGTGATACCGGGGAGCTGTTTTTT. It translates to CASSYRSDTGELFF.